The next 20 T cell receptor beta chains were all read from a single sample in a study of blood T cell repertoires in COVID-19. Using immunoSEQ multiplex PCR, the repertoire was profiled, and TCRdb retains in-frame clones only, with some absent. The table has more than 15,000 clones, about 91% seen once. Sequencing input: peripheral blood. The receptors were sampled from a human donor in a cohort sampled during active COVID-19. The donor label of this sample is uncertain.

The chain has TRBV5-3 and TRBJ1-1; D is perhaps TRBD1 (6 bases). TRBV5-3 is filed as an ORF, its function uncertain. The CDR3 loop spans 14 amino acids. V gave up 0 bases and J gave up 5 bases, with 11 bases separating them. In DNA, the CDR3 is TGTGCCAGAAGCTTGGGACAGGTGAGAACTGAAGCTTTCTTT. Its protein is CARSLGQVRTEAFF.

This chain uses TRBV28 with TRBJ2-1, with 7 bases aligning to TRBD1. CDR1 is MDHEN, CDR2 SYDVKM, per germline. The CDR3 loop spans 16 amino acids. After removal of 6 bases from V and 5 bases from J, the junction contained 13 bases not matched to a gene. The CDR3 DNA sequence: TGTGCCAGCAGCTCGGTCGACAGGGCGGTACACAATGAGCAGTTCTTC. It codes for CASSSVDRAVHNEQFF.

The rearrangement uses TRBV18 and TRBJ2-6; D gene ambiguous. CDR3 size: 14 residues. The germline CDR1 and CDR2 sequences are KGHSH and LQKENI. V was pared by 6 bases and J by 5 bases, with 11 bases between. The CDR3 sequence is CASSPVSRANVLTF. The CDR3 bases are TGTGCCAGCTCCCCAGTTAGCCGGGCCAACGTCCTGACTTTC.

The chain is built from TRBV28 and TRBJ2-7, with a tentative D call TRBD1 (6 bases). This CDR3 comprises 14 residues. Trimming pared 2 bases from V and 7 bases from J, leaving 15 bases between. In germline, CDR1 is MDHEN, CDR2 SYDVKM. This CDR3 is CASSLGDRQQEQYF. The CDR3 DNA follows: TGTGCCAGCAGTTTAGGAGACAGGCAACAGGAGCAGTACTTC. Full variable domain (rest looked up from reference TRBV28 and TRBJ2-7): DVKVTQSSRYLVKRTGEKVFLECVQDMDHENMFWYRQDPGLGLRLIYFSYDVKMKEKGDIPEGYSVSREKKERFSLILESASTNQTSMYLCASSLGDRQQEQYFGPGTRLTVT.

The table lists this clone with a count of one. The CDR3, as DNA: TGCGCCAGCAGTGAATTTCCTAAGACAGGCAATCAGCCCCAGCATTTT. Residues: CASSEFPKTGNQPQHF. The gene calls are TRBV10-1 and TRBJ1-5, with D possibly being TRBD1 (5 bases). The V end was cut by 3 bases, the J end by 2 bases, with 14 bases between. CDR1 and CDR2 from the germline V gene are WNHNN and SYGVQD (reference sequence). This CDR3 contains 16 residues.

The CDR3 here is CASSTGTGKLTDTQYF. CDR3 sequence (DNA): TGCGCCAGCAGTACCGGGACAGGGAAACTCACAGATACGCAGTATTTT. The chain is built from TRBV23-1 and TRBJ2-3; TRBD1 aligns across 9 bases. TRBV23-1 is assigned to the ORF class and has an uncertain function. The CDR3 totals 16 residues. After removal of 5 bases from V and 2 bases from J, the junction contained 8 bases not matched to a gene.

The chain combines TRBV5-1 with TRBJ2-7; D is unresolved. The CDR3 length is 13 residues. V lost 0 bases and J lost 4, with 8 bases in between. Looked up from germline, CDR1 is SGHRS and CDR2 is YFSETQ. CDR3 sequence: CASSLGQQYEQYF. The CDR3 DNA sequence: TGCGCCAGCAGCTTGGGTCAACAATACGAGCAGTACTTC.

The V gene is TRBV13, the J gene TRBJ2-7; 13 nucleotides align to TRBD2. J was trimmed by 5 bases and V by 2 bases; bases with no gene match: 6. Germline V gene sequence: CDR1 PRHDT, CDR2 FYEKMQ (reference sequence). The CDR3 contains 16 residues. Written as DNA, the CDR3 is TGTGCCAGCAGCTTATCGGGACTAGCGGGATTTAACGAGCAGTACTTC. It codes for CASSLSGLAGFNEQYF.

This clone came up once. The CDR3 DNA reads as TGTGCCAGCAGCGTATGGAACAGCCCCAGGGTCCCCGGGGAGCTGTTTTTT. The encoded protein is CASSVWNSPRVPGELFF. The chain carries TRBV9 and TRBJ2-2, with D tentatively TRBD1 (5 bases). Germline lookup yields CDR1 SGDLS and CDR2 YYNGEE. The CDR3 has 17 amino acids. V lost 1 base and J 6 bases, leaving 19 bases between the germline ends.

The gene calls are TRBV5-1 and TRBJ2-7; possibly TRBD2 for D (5 bases). This CDR3 region has 15 residues. Germline V gene sequence: CDR1 SGHRS, CDR2 YFSETQ. V was cut by 5 bases and J by 1 base, with 16 bases left in between. This CDR3 reads CASRLSGSASYEQYF. Written as DNA, the CDR3 is TGCGCCAGCAGACTTTCTGGGAGCGCGTCCTACGAGCAGTACTTC.

The chain couples TRBV10-2 to TRBJ2-3, with 11 bases aligning to TRBD2. The CDR3 is made up of 16 amino acids. The germline CDR1 and CDR2 sequences are WSHSY and SAAADI. J gave up 1 base and V 4 bases, and 4 bases lay outside the gene matches. Here the CDR3 DNA reads TGCGCCAGCAGTGTGATGGGACTAGCGGGCACAGATACGCAGTATTTT. Translating gives CASSVMGLAGTDTQYF.

The chain uses TRBV2 and TRBJ2-1; D unresolved. CDR3 length equals 14 residues. The V gene's germline CDR1 is SNHLY and CDR2 FYNNEI. Trimming left V 7 bases short and J 1 base short, with 11 bases between. DNA for the CDR3: TGTGCCAGCACCGAGGCCCTGTCCTACAATGAGCAGTTCTTC. Its protein product is CASTEALSYNEQFF.

The chain recombines TRBV5-5 with TRBJ2-5; 8 nucleotides agree with TRBD1. Germline V gene lookup returns CDR1 SGHKS and CDR2 YYEKEE (reference sequence). This CDR3 has 18 residues. Trimming took 0 bases from V and 1 from J; bases not matched to a gene: 11. CDR3 sequence reads: CASSLVVLGQGFQETQYF. Here the CDR3 DNA reads TGTGCCAGCAGCTTGGTGGTATTAGGACAGGGTTTCCAAGAGACCCAGTACTTC.

The chain employs TRBV19 and TRBJ1-2; a weak D match, TRBD1 (6 bases). Trimming removed 6 bases at V and 0 bases at J, with 14 bases between. This CDR3 comprises 15 residues. Germline CDR1 reads LNHDA; CDR2 reads SQIVND (reference sequence). In nucleotides, the CDR3 is TGTGCCAGTAGGACAGGATATTCCTCTAACTATGGCTACACCTTC. It translates to CASRTGYSSNYGYTF.

The chain combines TRBV6-5 with TRBJ2-3; 7 bases are a match to TRBD2. With V trimmed by 5 bases and J by 5 bases, 7 bases remained unmatched. Germline CDR1 reads MNHEY; CDR2 reads SVGAGI. The CDR3 totals 14 residues. This CDR3 is CASSMELALDTQYF. The CDR3 DNA reads TGTGCCAGCAGTATGGAACTAGCGTTAGATACGCAGTATTTT.

The chain links TRBV5-1 to TRBJ2-5; TRBD1 matches at 9 bases. Germline V lookup: CDR1 SGHRS, CDR2 YFSETQ. Losses at the gene ends were 6 bases for V and 2 bases for J; bases not matched to a gene: 5. The CDR3 extends over 14 amino acids. The CDR3 nucleotides are TGCGCCAGCAAACCGGACAGGGGTCAAGAGACCCAGTACTTC. It yields the protein CASKPDRGQETQYF.

This clone came up once. The chain carries TRBV11-2 and TRBJ2-1, with D tentatively TRBD1 (6 bases). The V and J ends lost 0 bases and 6 bases respectively, with 21 bases between them. CDR1 and CDR2 (germline): SGHAT, FQNNGV. This CDR3 has 18 amino acids. The CDR3 sequence: CASSLDPNWGQPTNEQFF. As DNA, the CDR3 is TGTGCCAGCAGCTTAGATCCTAATTGGGGACAACCAACCAATGAGCAGTTCTTC.

This chain connects TRBV30 to TRBJ2-3, with TRBD1 identical over 9 bases. The CDR3 loop spans 14 amino acids. The germline V gene encodes CDR1 GTSNPN and CDR2 SVGIG (reference sequence). The junction had 6 bases not matched to a gene; V was cut back by 5 bases and J by 3 bases. The CDR3 DNA sequence: TGTGCCTGGGTACCGACAGGGGGAACAGATACGCAGTATTTT. It translates to CAWVPTGGTDTQYF. Drawing the rest from reference TRBV30 and TRBJ2-3, the complete variable domain is SQTIHQWPATLVQPVGSPLSLECTVEGTSNPNLYWYRQAAGRGLQLLFYSVGIGQISSEVPQNLSASRPQDRQFILSSKKLLLSDSGFYLCAWVPTGGTDTQYFGPGTRLTVL.

CDR3 nucleotides: TGTGCCAGTAGTCCTGGACAGGGTAGTTGGCAAGAGACCCAGTACTTC. Translation: CASSPGQGSWQETQYF. This chain uses TRBV19 with TRBJ2-5, with 8 bases matching TRBD1. Germline CDR1 is LNHDA and CDR2 is SQIVND (reference sequence). This CDR3 comprises 16 residues. V gave up 5 bases and J gave up 2 bases; unmatched junction bases: 10.

The rearrangement uses TRBV2 and TRBJ1-2; unclear D gene. Germline CDR1 is SNHLY and CDR2 is FYNNEI. The V gene lost 6 bases and the J gene lost 3 bases, with 5 bases spanning the gap. CDR3 length: 11 residues. The CDR3 nucleotides are TGTGCCAGCAGCTACGACTATGGCTACACCTTC. Its protein product is CASSYDYGYTF.